These 14 T cell receptor beta chains were sequenced from one sample in a study of cytomegalovirus exposure and HLA in healthy donors. Primers included in the PCR were 60 Vbeta and 13 Jbeta primers. The repertoire was sequenced with immunoSEQ multiplex PCR; TCRdb's copy has only in-frame clones and lacks some. The sample shows roughly 150,000 clones, about four fifths of them seen only once. Sequencing was carried out using PBMCs. The receptors stem from a man between 50 and 59 years old in good health and CMV-seropositive.

The V call is TRBV2, the J call TRBJ1-5; no reliable D call. V was cut by 6 bases and J by 2 bases, with 14 bases left in between. The germline V gene has CDR1 SNHLY and CDR2 FYNNEI. The CDR3 sequence is 15 residues long. The CDR3 is CASSDFGMGNQPQHF. CDR3 bases: TGTGCCAGCAGCGATTTCGGGATGGGCAATCAGCCCCAGCATTTT.

J is TRBJ2-2 and V is TRBV9, with D possibly matching TRBD2 (6 bases). V was pared by 8 bases and J by 2 bases, with 13 bases between. Germline V gene sequence: CDR1 SGDLS, CDR2 YYNGEE. The CDR3 has 14 amino acids. CDR3 DNA: TGTGCCAGTACCGGGGGACCAAACACCGGGGAGCTGTTTTTT. It translates to CASTGGPNTGELFF. Using reference TRBV9 and TRBJ2-2 for the parts outside the CDR3, the full variable domain is DSGVTQTPKHLITATGQRVTLRCSPRSGDLSVYWYQQSLDQGLQFLIQYYNGEERAKGNILERFSAQQFPDLHSELNLSSLELGDSALYFCASTGGPNTGELFFGEGSRLTVL.

The chain couples TRBV2 to TRBJ2-3; 9 bases map to TRBD2. The length of the CDR3 is 17 residues. V lost 0 bases to trimming and J lost 1 base; unmatched junction nucleotides: 5. The germline V gene encodes CDR1 SNHLY and CDR2 FYNNEI. The CDR3 reads CASSEAKASGGTDTQYF. CDR3 in DNA: TGTGCCAGCAGTGAAGCGAAGGCTAGCGGGGGCACAGATACGCAGTATTTT.

The chain recombines TRBV7-2 with TRBJ2-7; a possible D gene is TRBD1 (6 bases). The CDR3 length is 13 residues. V lost 4 bases and J 2 bases, leaving 9 bases between the germline ends. Germline loops: CDR1 SGHTA, CDR2 FQGNSA. The CDR3 loop is CASSSDRTYEQYF. The CDR3 region has the DNA TGTGCCAGCAGCTCGGACAGAACCTACGAGCAGTACTTC.

The gene calls are TRBV15 and TRBJ2-5, with 9 bases fitting TRBD1. This CDR3 spans 15 amino acids. In germline, CDR1 is LNHNV, CDR2 YYDKDF (reference sequence). Losses at the gene ends were 5 bases for V and 3 bases for J; bases not matched to a gene: 7. The CDR3 sequence: CATSVRQGGKETQYF. The CDR3 region has the DNA TGTGCCACCAGCGTACGACAGGGGGGAAAAGAGACCCAGTACTTC.

The chain combines TRBV5-4 with TRBJ1-2; D possibly corresponds to TRBD1 (5 bases). The germline gives CDR1 SGHNT, CDR2 YYREEE (reference sequence). This CDR3 is built from 14 residues. Deletions cut 0 bases from V and 8 bases from J, with 14 bases between. Written as DNA, the CDR3 is TGTGCCAGCAGCTTGGCGGGGGGTCCAGGGGGCTACACCTTC. Residues: CASSLAGGPGGYTF.

This chain joins TRBV29-1 and TRBJ2-7, with 8 bases lining up with TRBD1. V gave up 4 bases and J gave up 5 bases; unmatched junction bases: 4. The CDR3 length is 12 residues. Germline CDR1 and CDR2: SQVTM and ANQGSEA. The CDR3 loop is CSVAETGDEQYF. CDR3 sequence (DNA): TGCAGCGTTGCTGAGACAGGGGACGAGCAGTACTTC.

The J gene is TRBJ2-2, the V gene TRBV11-3; perhaps TRBD2 as D (5 bases). Trimming cost V 5 bases and J 3 bases, with 13 bases left between them. The CDR3 totals 15 residues. In germline, CDR1 is SGHNT, CDR2 YENEEA. CDR3 in amino acids: CASSPGIPYTGELFF. The CDR3 nucleotides are TGTGCCAGCAGCCCCGGGATCCCCTACACCGGGGAGCTGTTTTTT.

In this sample, this clone turned up once. This chain uses TRBV28 with TRBJ1-2, with D hard to call. The CDR3 has 14 amino acids. Trimming left V 3 bases short and J 0 bases short, with 8 bases between. Germline CDR1 MDHEN, CDR2 SYDVKM. The CDR3 bases are TGTGCCAGCAGTTTGGCACCACCTAACTATGGCTACACCTTC. Its translation: CASSLAPPNYGYTF.

V usage is TRBV6-5 and J usage is TRBJ2-3; 8 bases map to TRBD1. The germline V gene has CDR1 MNHEY and CDR2 SVGAGI. After removal of 6 bases from V and 1 base from J, the junction contained 6 bases not matched to a gene. This CDR3 spans 15 amino acids. The CDR3 DNA reads as TGTGCCAGCAGCCCAGGGGGCGCCGGCACAGATACGCAGTATTTT. Amino acid sequence: CASSPGGAGTDTQYF.

V usage is TRBV7-2 and J usage is TRBJ2-5, with D tentatively TRBD2 (7 bases). CDR3 length: 14 residues. Trimming took off 3 bases at V and 4 bases at J, with 12 bases between the two ends. The V gene's germline CDR1 is SGHTA and CDR2 FQGNSA. This CDR3 reads CASSLGGGRETQYF. The CDR3 DNA follows: TGTGCCAGCAGCTTGGGGGGGGGCCGAGAGACCCAGTACTTC.

The chain is built from TRBV5-4 and TRBJ2-2; possibly TRBD2 for D (6 bases). The CDR3 is 18 residues long. V was trimmed by 0 bases and J by 1 base, leaving 16 bases between them. CDR1 and CDR2 from the germline V gene are SGHNT and YYREEE (reference sequence). DNA for the CDR3: TGTGCCAGCAGCTTGGGAAGCAGGAGCGGGCTGAACACCGGGGAGCTGTTTTTT. This translates into CASSLGSRSGLNTGELFF.

The chain is built from TRBV5-1 and TRBJ1-1; 7 nucleotides line up with TRBD1. This CDR3 is 15 amino acids long. CDR1 SGHRS and CDR2 YFSETQ come from the germline V gene. With 4 bases clipped from V and 4 bases from J, the junction kept 10 bases outside the gene matches. The CDR3 DNA sequence: TGCGCCAGCAGCCCGCCCACGGGACAGTTCACTGAAGCTTTCTTT. It specifies CASSPPTGQFTEAFF.

About this clone itself: At one of its ends the junction is not consistent with the germline gene, which may arise from a read error. The chain employs TRBV7-7 and TRBJ2-7; TRBD1 might be the D (6 bases). CDR3 size: 13 residues. The germline V gene has CDR1 SSHAT and CDR2 FNYEAQ (reference sequence). The CDR3 reads CASSYLQGYEQYF. CDR3 bases: TGTGCTAGCAGCTACCTTCAGGGGTACGAGCAGTACTTC.